The present entry profiles one TCR beta chain with its context. What it binds is unknown. The data originate from a study of cytomegalovirus exposure and HLA in healthy donors. Notes on the study in general: In a later analysis, donors in an Asian-associated ancestry cluster reportedly had fewer N-insertions in productive TCRs than the cohort mean. As immune exposure information, only CMV serostatus was available. A prior analysis recorded that most TCR beta V segments were productive about 90% or about 30% of the time. A later analysis linked some 17,000 TCR beta sequences to HLA alleles at 0.05 false discovery rate.

This CDR3 contains 16 residues. Trimming removed 4 bases at V and 1 base at J, with 14 bases between. The germline V gene has CDR1 SGHRS and CDR2 YFSETQ. 60 Vbeta and 13 Jbeta primers were used in PCR. Data came from immunoSEQ multiplex PCR; TCRdb stores just in-frame clones and leaves some out. In the table there are about 190,000 clones, 79% of which are singletons. The sample taken for sequencing was PBMCs. The sequence came from a woman aged 18-29 years in good health and CMV-seronegative. The gene calls are TRBV5-1 and TRBJ2-2, with D possibly matching TRBD1 (5 bases). Written as DNA, the CDR3 is TGCGCCAGCAGCCCCAGGGTCGGACAGAACACCGGGGAGCTGTTTTTT. It encodes CASSPRVGQNTGELFF.